This T cell receptor beta chain stems from a study of graft-versus-host responses after intestinal transplantation. Study information: Each transplant was multivisceral, liver-intestinal, or isolated intestinal. Study-wide findings and caveats: Maximum circulating GvH clone levels tracked with early post-transplant HvG decreases. Allograft clonal ratios (graft-versus-host to host-versus-graft) were high in patients who had graft-donor T cell macrochimerism.

The length of the CDR3 is 16 residues. The ends were cut back, 6 bases at V and 5 bases at J, with 19 bases in the middle. Per the germline V gene, CDR1 is MRHNA and CDR2 is SNTAGT. Comment on this clone: Antigen: not known.

Only in-frame clones appear in the TCRdb table, and some are missing; sequencing was by immunoSEQ multiplex PCR. The sample consists of some 45,000 clones, roughly nine tenths of them appearing once. The V call is TRBV6-4, the J call TRBJ2-2; TRBD1 or TRBD2 may be the D gene (5 bases each). Sequenced material: PBMCs, taken 524 days after transplant. The clonotype was recovered from a human patient who received an intestinal transplant, so some T cells may come from the graft donor. CDR3 in amino acids: CASSPTGAEGTGELFF. For the CDR3, the DNA is TGTGCCAGCAGCCCGACCGGGGCGGAAGGGACCGGGGAGCTGTTTTTT.